Listed below are T cell receptor beta chains from one sample, sequenced in a study of control samples from healthy donors and cancer patients. The assay was immunoSEQ multiplex PCR, and TCRdb's table has in-frame clones only and misses some. This sample has roughly 370,000 clones, with about 93% found just once. The sample comprised PBMCs. These receptors were taken from a man in his forties or fifties with head and neck cancer. The CDR3 runs from the conserved cysteine through the conserved F or W. D genes are given only for firm matches. Expanded clones get a size class; other rows say once, few or many, or leave the size out.

d_gene	v_gene	abundance	j_gene	CDR3aa	CDR3nt
TRBD1	TRBV9	NA	TRBJ1-3	CASSAGTGAGNTIYF	TGTGCCAGCAGCGCCGGGACAGGGGCTGGAAACACCATATATTTT
NA	TRBV30	NA	TRBJ1-2	CACSRPGYTF	TGTGCCTGCTCACGACCTGGCTACACCTTC
NA	TRBV10-2	NA	TRBJ2-1	CASSELVYEQFF	TGCGCCAGCAGTGAGTTGGTATATGAGCAGTTCTTC
NA	TRBV30	NA	TRBJ2-7	CACLRGASSYEQYF	TGTGCCTGCCTACGGGGGGCCAGCTCCTACGAGCAGTACTTC
NA	TRBV28	NA	TRBJ1-4	CASTMSLNEEKLFF	TGTGCCAGCACCATGTCCCTAAACGAGGAAAAACTGTTTTTT
TRBD1	TRBV5-4	NA	TRBJ2-7	CASSLNRGSYEQYF	TGTGCCAGCAGCTTGAACAGGGGATCCTACGAGCAGTACTTC
TRBD1	TRBV19	NA	TRBJ1-4	CASSTPGTGMEKLFF	TGTGCCAGTAGTACCCCCGGGACAGGGATGGAAAAACTGTTTTTT
NA	TRBV6-6	NA	TRBJ2-7	CASTKDSVTRAYEQYF	TGTGCCAGCACCAAGGACTCGGTAACGAGGGCCTACGAGCAGTACTTC
NA	TRBV10-3	NA	TRBJ2-3	CAISERESSGTDTQYF	TGTGCCATCAGTGAAAGAGAGTCTAGCGGCACAGATACGCAGTATTTT
NA	TRBV9	NA	TRBJ1-4	CASSTGINEKLFF	TGTGCCAGCAGTACAGGGATTAATGAAAAACTGTTTTTT
NA	TRBV7-3	NA	TRBJ2-6	CASSLNGAGANVLTF	TGTGCCAGCAGCTTGAATGGTGCTGGGGCCAACGTCCTGACTTTC
NA	TRBV11-2	once	TRBJ2-7	CASSQPDRDYSYEQYF	TGTGCCAGCAGCCAGCCTGACAGGGACTACTCCTACGAGCAGTACTTC
NA	TRBV5-4	NA	TRBJ1-3	CASSLAWGNSGNTIYF	TGTGCCAGCAGCTTGGCCTGGGGTAACTCTGGAAACACCATATATTTT
NA	TRBV27	NA	TRBJ2-5	CASNIQETQYF	TGTGCCAGCAACATCCAAGAGACCCAGTACTTC
NA	TRBV5-1	NA	TRBJ1-4	CASSLGNLNNEKLFF	TGCGCCAGCAGCCTGGGGAATCTGAATAATGAAAAACTGTTTTTT
NA	TRBV9	NA	TRBJ2-1	CASSAPGLGVEQFF	TGTGCCAGCAGCGCACCGGGACTGGGGGTTGAGCAGTTCTTC
TRBD1	TRBV7-2	NA	TRBJ2-7	CASSIQGSDTEQYF	TGTGCCAGCAGCATACAGGGGTCCGATACGGAGCAGTACTTC
TRBD1	TRBV11-1	NA	TRBJ1-1	CASSPTRTGGTEAFF	TGTGCCAGCAGCCCCACCCGGACAGGGGGGACTGAAGCTTTCTTT
TRBD2	TRBV14	NA	TRBJ2-2	CASSPRGGPTGELFF	TGTGCCAGCAGCCCGCGGGGGGGCCCCACCGGGGAGCTGTTTTTT
NA	TRBV14	NA	TRBJ1-5	CASSHQGWYSNQPQHF	TGTGCCAGCAGCCACCAGGGGTGGTATAGCAATCAGCCCCAGCATTTT
NA	TRBV12-3/TRBV12-4	NA	TRBJ2-6	CASRSTGANVLTF	TGTGCCAGCAGGTCAACTGGGGCCAACGTCCTGACTTTC
NA	TRBV5-1	NA	TRBJ2-5	CASSSKMGGGETQYF	TGCGCCAGCAGCTCCAAGATGGGGGGCGGGGAGACCCAGTACTTC
TRBD2	TRBV3-1/TRBV3-2	NA	TRBJ2-7	CASTPNPGLAYEQYF	TGTGCCAGCACCCCCAATCCGGGACTAGCCTACGAGCAGTACTTC
TRBD1	TRBV24-1	NA	TRBJ1-5	CATSGQGGGGSNQPQHF	TGTGCCACCAGTGGCCAAGGGGGCGGAGGTAGCAATCAGCCCCAGCATTTT
NA	TRBV30	NA	TRBJ2-7	CAWGGGGNEQYF	TGTGCCTGGGGAGGCGGAGGGAACGAGCAGTACTTC
TRBD2	TRBV7-2	NA	TRBJ2-5	CASSLVSSGGETQYF	TGTGCCAGCAGCTTAGTGAGTAGCGGGGGAGAGACCCAGTACTTC
NA	TRBV10-3	NA	TRBJ1-4	CATRPGNNEKLFF	TGTGCCACCCGCCCAGGGAATAATGAAAAACTGTTTTTT
NA	TRBV6-4	NA	TRBJ2-5	CASSDGTTFWAEETQYF	TGTGCCAGCAGTGACGGGACGACCTTTTGGGCGGAGGAGACCCAGTACTTC
TRBD1	TRBV24-1	NA	TRBJ1-2	CATSDLETGDPYGYTF	TGTGCCACCAGTGATTTAGAGACAGGGGATCCGTATGGCTACACCTTC
NA	TRBV24-1	NA	TRBJ2-2	CATRDRNTGELFF	TGTGCCACCAGGGACAGAAACACCGGGGAGCTGTTTTTT
TRBD2	TRBV13	few	TRBJ2-2	CASSPPSIGLAVYTGELFF	TGTGCCAGCAGCCCCCCCAGCATAGGGCTAGCGGTTTACACCGGGGAGCTGTTTTTT
NA	TRBV18	NA	TRBJ1-4	CASSTGRGEKLFF	TGTGCCAGCTCAACAGGGAGGGGAGAAAAACTGTTTTTT
NA	TRBV9	NA	TRBJ2-7	CASSEAQGSLYEQYF	TGTGCCAGCAGCGAGGCCCAGGGGAGTCTTTACGAGCAGTACTTC
NA	TRBV24-1	NA	TRBJ2-2	CATSDIVHGELFF	TGTGCCACCAGTGATATCGTTCACGGGGAGCTGTTTTTT
TRBD1	TRBV28	NA	TRBJ2-5	CASSSNRDRARGETQYF	TGTGCCAGCAGTTCAAACAGGGACAGGGCACGGGGAGAGACCCAGTACTTC
TRBD2	TRBV6-1	NA	TRBJ2-1	CASSDYLTSAGWNEQFF	TGTGCCAGCAGTGACTACCTCACTAGCGCTGGTTGGAATGAGCAGTTCTTC
NA	TRBV4-3	NA	TRBJ2-3	CASSQEARLSTDTQYF	TGCGCCAGCAGCCAAGAGGCTAGACTTAGCACAGATACGCAGTATTTT
NA	TRBV27	NA	TRBJ2-3	CASTLGSTDTQYF	TGTGCCAGCACCCTGGGTAGCACAGATACGCAGTATTTT
NA	TRBV15	NA	TRBJ2-1	CATSSMARIEQFF	TGTGCCACCAGCAGCATGGCCCGCATAGAGCAGTTCTTC
NA	TRBV18	NA	TRBJ2-7	CASSPATDREQYF	TGTGCCAGCTCACCTGCAACTGACAGGGAGCAGTACTTC
NA	TRBV7-2	NA	TRBJ1-5	CASSLGSMGLGQPQHF	TGTGCCAGCAGCTTAGGGTCGATGGGATTAGGTCAGCCCCAGCATTTT
TRBD1	TRBV9	NA	TRBJ2-2	CASSGDRVAGELFF	TGTGCCAGCAGTGGGGACAGGGTGGCCGGGGAGCTGTTTTTT
NA	TRBV7-2	NA	TRBJ2-7	CASSLVSGGSYEQYF	TGTGCCAGCAGCTTAGTCTCCGGGGGTAGCTACGAGCAGTACTTC
TRBD2	TRBV5-6	NA	TRBJ2-5	CASLVGLAGDETQYF	TGTGCCAGCTTGGTTGGTTTAGCGGGAGATGAGACCCAGTACTTC
NA	TRBV28	NA	TRBJ2-6	CASSLAGPGANVLTF	TGTGCCAGCAGTTTGGCAGGGCCCGGGGCCAACGTCCTGACTTTC
NA	TRBV7-3	NA	TRBJ1-1	CASSVEVNTEAFF	TGTGCCAGCAGCGTAGAAGTGAACACTGAAGCTTTCTTT
NA	TRBV18	NA	TRBJ2-7	CASSPSSEVYEQYF	TGTGCCAGCTCACCCTCTTCAGAAGTCTACGAGCAGTACTTC
TRBD1	TRBV11-1	once	TRBJ1-1	CASSLAIGTDFAEAFF	TGTGCCAGCAGCTTAGCGATAGGGACAGACTTTGCTGAAGCTTTCTTT
NA	TRBV5-6	NA	TRBJ1-6	CASSLRPANSPLHF	TGTGCCAGCAGCTTGAGGCCAGCGAATTCACCCCTCCACTTT
NA	TRBV6-1	NA	TRBJ2-3	CASSERSILAGTDTQYF	TGTGCCAGCAGTGAACGATCTATACTAGCTGGCACAGATACGCAGTATTTT
TRBD1	TRBV5-1	once	TRBJ1-2	CASSLDGTGVLSYTF	TGCGCCAGCAGCTTGGATGGGACAGGCGTTTTAAGCTACACCTTC
NA	TRBV27	NA	TRBJ1-1	CASTPTVLTLNTEAFF	TGTGCCAGCACTCCGACAGTCCTAACCCTTAACACTGAAGCTTTCTTT